A selection of T cell receptor beta chains follows, all from one sample in a study of shared clonotypes between healthy human individuals. The data were produced by immunoSEQ multiplex PCR, yet TCRdb's version contains in-frame clones alone and is incomplete. The table shows about 1,500,000 clones, with roughly 96% occurring only once. Source material: naive CD4+ T cells sorted from blood. The receptors were sampled from a man aged 30-40 years in good health. The conserved cysteine and the conserved F or W are not part of the CDR3 here. Each record gives: J gene, CDR3 length, V gene, CDR3 protein.

j_call: TRBJ2-1; cdr3_length: 9; v_call: TRBV28; cdr3_aa: ASSSYNEQF
j_call: TRBJ1-1; cdr3_length: 12; v_call: TRBV5-1; cdr3_aa: ASFRTEYGTEAF
j_call: TRBJ2-3; cdr3_length: 14; v_call: TRBV5-4; cdr3_aa: ASSLGLAGSTDTQY
j_call: TRBJ2-7; cdr3_length: 12; v_call: TRBV11-2; cdr3_aa: ASSPHRGLFEQY
j_call: TRBJ2-3; cdr3_length: 13; v_call: TRBV27; cdr3_aa: ASSSRDGYTDTQY
j_call: TRBJ2-3; cdr3_length: 13; v_call: TRBV5-5; cdr3_aa: ASRHPSASTDTQY
j_call: TRBJ2-5; cdr3_length: 11; v_call: TRBV7-9; cdr3_aa: ASSRGGSETQY
j_call: TRBJ2-7; cdr3_length: 15; v_call: TRBV4-1; cdr3_aa: ASSQDSVGQGVGEQY
j_call: TRBJ2-2; cdr3_length: 11; v_call: TRBV5-1; cdr3_aa: ASSLGGSGELF
j_call: TRBJ2-1; cdr3_length: 14; v_call: TRBV27; cdr3_aa: ASNPLAGAPSGEQF
j_call: TRBJ1-2; cdr3_length: 10; v_call: TRBV7-9; cdr3_aa: ASSRDSYGYT
j_call: TRBJ2-3; cdr3_length: 13; v_call: TRBV5-1; cdr3_aa: ASSSDPSSTDTQY
j_call: TRBJ2-7; cdr3_length: 13; v_call: TRBV5-1; cdr3_aa: ASSLASGRDYEQY
j_call: TRBJ2-3; cdr3_length: 13; v_call: TRBV7-3; cdr3_aa: ASSQPPTDTNTQY
j_call: TRBJ1-1; cdr3_length: 12; v_call: TRBV6-1; cdr3_aa: ASSEQQGNTEAF
j_call: TRBJ2-3; cdr3_length: 12; v_call: TRBV5-4; cdr3_aa: ASSLVSATDTQY
j_call: TRBJ1-5; cdr3_length: 11; v_call: TRBV5-1; cdr3_aa: ASSLVAEGPQH